The sequence of this TCR beta chain was determined in a study of OX40 agonist ivuxolimab in advanced cancers. Study context: In three patients, partial responses were observed, one with hepatocellular carcinoma and two with cutaneous melanoma.

V was shortened by 8 bases and J by 0 bases, with 2 bases between the two germline ends. Germline V CDR1 and CDR2: ENHRY, SYGVKD. CDR3 size: 12 residues. TCRdb keeps only in-frame clones here, not all; method: immunoSEQ multiplex PCR. The sample records about 58,000 clones, 83% being singletons. The input for sequencing was CD4+ or CD8+ T cells sorted from blood, taken in a trial of the OX40 agonist ivuxolimab. The clonotype comes from an adult with an advanced solid tumor such as melanoma, head and neck, liver or kidney cancer. The rearrangement joins TRBV10-3 to TRBJ2-6; D is unresolved. For the CDR3, the DNA is TGTGCCATCGACTCTGGGGCCAACGTCCTGACTTTC. Translating it yields CAIDSGANVLTF.